This TCR beta chain originates from a study of Tregs in tolerant kidney transplant recipients. At the level of the study: Recipients received nonmyeloablative bone marrow transplants from related graft donors, with transient mixed chimerism. Findings and caveats of the study: Tolerant patients' donor-specific Tregs expanded beyond overall Tregs, suggesting antigen-driven growth. Activated donor B cell expansion appeared to reveal the most relevant donor-specific TCRbeta repertoire.

The ends lost 4 bases at V and 1 base at J; junction bases unmatched: 5. The CDR3 sequence is 15 residues long. The germline CDR1 and CDR2 sequences are SGHAT and FQNNGV. CD4+CD25+CD127- Tregs, CD4+CD25- non-Tregs, CD4 and CD8 cells were sorted. Repertoires were generated with immunoSEQ multiplex PCR, while TCRdb's copy carries only in-frame clones and drops some. There are roughly 48,000 clones in the sample, with around 0.8% held by the top ten. Regarding this clone: Its antigen is unknown. Read data end 3 residues before the CDR3 end; the end is taken from the germline J gene.

The clonotype originates from a human donor who received a combined kidney and bone marrow transplant. Here the sequenced sample was CD4+ T cells from blood, taken before the transplant. The rearrangement links TRBV11-2 to TRBJ2-7; 9 nucleotides align to TRBD1. The CDR3 sequence: CASSWDRVGSYEQYF. CDR3 bases read: TGTGCCAGCAGCTGGGACAGGGTGGGTTCCTACGAG.